This TCR beta chain was profiled in a study of T cells in Graves' hyperthyroidism and ophthalmopathy. From RNA transcripts, TCR beta CDR3 regions were amplified. The primer set for the first-round RT-PCR of the TCR CDR3 was HTBI. TCRdb passed the multiplex PCR reads through MiXCR, listing each CDR3 protein once. In the table there are roughly 580,000 distinct CDR3 sequences, about 15% of which are singletons. This clonotype was observed a handful of times. CDR3 length: 14 amino acids. Germline V gives CDR1 DFQATT, CDR2 SNEGSKA (reference sequence). V lost 5 bases, J lost 4 bases, and 7 bases stayed unmatched.

V gene TRBV20-1 combines with J gene TRBJ2-7; 11 positions match TRBD2. Sequenced material: blood. This clonotype was obtained from a woman under 40 with Graves' hyperthyroidism that later progressed to Graves' ophthalmopathy. The CDR3 is CSAVLAGGIYEQYF. The DNA of the CDR3 is TGCAGTGCTGTTCTAGCGGGAGGAATTTACGAGCAGTACTTC.